The clone carrying this T cell receptor beta chain was counted only a few times. No antigen is known for it. Generated by immunoSEQ multiplex PCR, the TCRdb table keeps only in-frame clones and is missing some. The repertoire holds approximately 84,000 clones, with roughly 77% as singletons. This CDR3 is built from 16 residues. The sample is drawn from a study of a mutant IDH1 vaccine in newly diagnosed glioma. Indicated time point: week 47, end of study. All doses held 300 ug of mutant IDH1 20-mer peptide, with topical imiquimod. This rearrangement joins TRBV21-1 to TRBJ1-2; the table assigns TRBD1, which was not confirmed against the DNA. TRBV21-1 is tagged as a pseudogene. The sample consisted of PBMCs, taken from a glioma patient whose treatment included an IDH1 peptide vaccine. The receptor was isolated from a man aged 35 to 55 with glioma. The CDR3 DNA sequence: TGTGCCAGCAGCAAAGGTACTGACAGGGGTAATTATGGCTACACCTTC. It is translated as CASSKGTDRGNYGYTF.